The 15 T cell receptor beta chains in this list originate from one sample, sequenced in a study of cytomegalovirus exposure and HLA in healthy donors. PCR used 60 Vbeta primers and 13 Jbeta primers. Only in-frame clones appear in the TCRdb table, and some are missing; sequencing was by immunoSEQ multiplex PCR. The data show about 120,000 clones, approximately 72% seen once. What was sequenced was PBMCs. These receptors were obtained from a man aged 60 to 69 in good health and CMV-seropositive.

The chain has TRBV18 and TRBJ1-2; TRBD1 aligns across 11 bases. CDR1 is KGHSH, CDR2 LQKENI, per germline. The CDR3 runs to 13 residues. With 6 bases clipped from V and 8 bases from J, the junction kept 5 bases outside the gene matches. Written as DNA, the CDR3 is TGTGCCAGCTCCCCGGACAGGGGGCTAGGCTACACCTTC. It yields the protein CASSPDRGLGYTF.

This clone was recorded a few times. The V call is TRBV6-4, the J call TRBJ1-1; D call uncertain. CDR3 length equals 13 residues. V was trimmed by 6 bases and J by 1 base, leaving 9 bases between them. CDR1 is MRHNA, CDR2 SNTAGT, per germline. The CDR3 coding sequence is TGTGCCAGCAGCTCGGAGCCGAACACTGAAGCTTTCTTT. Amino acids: CASSSEPNTEAFF.

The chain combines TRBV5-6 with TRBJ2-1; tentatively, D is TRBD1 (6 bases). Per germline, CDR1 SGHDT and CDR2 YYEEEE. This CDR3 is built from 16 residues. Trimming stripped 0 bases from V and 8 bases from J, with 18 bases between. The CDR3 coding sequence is TGTGCCAGCAGCTTGGGGACAGCCACCTTGGGAGATGAGCAGTTCTTC. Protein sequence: CASSLGTATLGDEQFF.

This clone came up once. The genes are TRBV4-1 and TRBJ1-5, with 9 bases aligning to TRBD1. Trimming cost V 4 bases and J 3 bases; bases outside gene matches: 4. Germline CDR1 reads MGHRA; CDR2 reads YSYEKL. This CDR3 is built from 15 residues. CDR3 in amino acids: CASSPQGANNQPQHF. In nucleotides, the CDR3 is TGCGCCAGCAGCCCACAGGGGGCTAACAATCAGCCCCAGCATTTT.

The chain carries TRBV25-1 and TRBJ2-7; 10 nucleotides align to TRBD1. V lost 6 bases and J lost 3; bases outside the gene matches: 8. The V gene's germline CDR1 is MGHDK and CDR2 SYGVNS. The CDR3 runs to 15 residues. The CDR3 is CASSDTRTGGYEQYF. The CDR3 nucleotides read TGTGCCAGCAGCGATACCCGGACAGGGGGCTACGAGCAGTACTTC.

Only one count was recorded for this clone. The CDR3 DNA follows: TGTGCCAGCAGCGTAGCGGGACAGGGTAGTGAAAAACTGTTTTTT. Its protein is CASSVAGQGSEKLFF. The V call is TRBV9, the J call TRBJ1-4; 9 nucleotides align to TRBD1. CDR1 SGDLS and CDR2 YYNGEE come from the germline V gene. The length of the CDR3 is 15 residues. Trimming took 0 bases from V and 7 from J; bases not matched to a gene: 4.

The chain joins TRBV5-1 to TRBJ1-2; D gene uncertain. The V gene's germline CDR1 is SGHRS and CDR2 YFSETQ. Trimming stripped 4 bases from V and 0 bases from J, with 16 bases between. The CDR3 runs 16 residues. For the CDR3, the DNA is TGCGCCAGCAGCCAGAGAAGTCTTGACACTAACTATGGCTACACCTTC. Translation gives CASSQRSLDTNYGYTF.

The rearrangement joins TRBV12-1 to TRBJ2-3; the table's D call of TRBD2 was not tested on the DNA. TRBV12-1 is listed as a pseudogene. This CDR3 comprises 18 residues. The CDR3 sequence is CASSTRRKRDNPLDTQYF. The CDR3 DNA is TGTGCCAGCAGCACAAGGAGGAAGCGGGATAACCCTCTTGATACGCAGTATTTT.

In DNA form, the CDR3 reads TGCGCCAGCAGCCCCTACCCTAGCGGGGTCGGCAATGAGCAGTTCTTC. Translation: CASSPYPSGVGNEQFF. The chain has TRBV5-1 and TRBJ2-1, with 9 bases matching TRBD2. CDR3 length: 16 amino acids. The germline gives CDR1 SGHRS, CDR2 YFSETQ. Trimming cost V 4 bases and J 6 bases; bases outside gene matches: 11.

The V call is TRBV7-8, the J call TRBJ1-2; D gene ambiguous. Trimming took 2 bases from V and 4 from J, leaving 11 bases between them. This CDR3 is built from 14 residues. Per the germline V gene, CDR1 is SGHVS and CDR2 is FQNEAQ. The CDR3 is CASSLNSGFYGYTF. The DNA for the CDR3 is TGTGCCAGCAGCTTAAATTCGGGTTTCTATGGCTACACCTTC.

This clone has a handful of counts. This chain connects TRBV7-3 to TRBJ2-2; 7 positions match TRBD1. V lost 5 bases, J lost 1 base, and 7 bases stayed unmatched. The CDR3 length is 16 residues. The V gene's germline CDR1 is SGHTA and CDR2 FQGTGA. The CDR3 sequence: CASSPTGQLNTGELFF. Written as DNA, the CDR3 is TGTGCCAGCAGCCCGACGGGACAGTTGAACACCGGGGAGCTGTTTTTT.

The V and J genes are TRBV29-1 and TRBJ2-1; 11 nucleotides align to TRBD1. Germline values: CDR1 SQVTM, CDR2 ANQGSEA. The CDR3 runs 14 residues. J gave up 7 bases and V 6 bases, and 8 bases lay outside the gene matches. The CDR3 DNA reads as TGCAGCGTCCAGGACAGGGGGCTGACAAATGAGCAGTTCTTC. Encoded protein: CSVQDRGLTNEQFF.

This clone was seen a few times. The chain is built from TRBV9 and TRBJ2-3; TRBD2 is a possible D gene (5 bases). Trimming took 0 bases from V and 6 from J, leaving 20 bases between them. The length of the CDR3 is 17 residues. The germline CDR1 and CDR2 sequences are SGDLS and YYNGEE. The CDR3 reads CASSVGGSGFSSDTQYF. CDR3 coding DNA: TGTGCCAGCAGCGTAGGAGGGTCAGGCTTTTCGTCGGATACGCAGTATTTT.

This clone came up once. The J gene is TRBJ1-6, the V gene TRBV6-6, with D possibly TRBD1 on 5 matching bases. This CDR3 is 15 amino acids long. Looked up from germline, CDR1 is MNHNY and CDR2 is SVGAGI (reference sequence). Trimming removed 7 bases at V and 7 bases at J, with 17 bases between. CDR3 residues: CASTGALGGNSPLHF. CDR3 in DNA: TGTGCCAGCACCGGGGCACTCGGAGGGAATTCACCCCTCCACTTT.

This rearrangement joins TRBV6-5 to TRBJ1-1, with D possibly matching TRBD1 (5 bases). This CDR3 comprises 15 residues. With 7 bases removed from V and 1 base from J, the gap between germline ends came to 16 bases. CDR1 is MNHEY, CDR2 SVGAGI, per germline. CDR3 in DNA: TGTGCCAGCACCGACCGGCGGGGGAAGAACACTGAAGCTTTCTTT. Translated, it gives CASTDRRGKNTEAFF.